Described below is a single T cell receptor beta chain sequence and its context. What it recognizes is unknown. Looked up from germline, CDR1 is SGHAT and CDR2 is FQNNGV. The CDR3 loop spans 14 amino acids. V shed 8 bases and J 10 bases; nucleotides not matched to a gene: 16. The data were produced by immunoSEQ multiplex PCR, yet TCRdb's version contains in-frame clones alone and is incomplete. Among approximately 170,000 clones, 92% were seen once, and the ten largest hold roughly 0.98%. This specimen belongs to a study of T cell responses to AZD1222 COVID-19 vaccine. Broader study findings: Baseline antibody screening turned up just six seropositive AZD1222 recipients. Researchers report vaccine-associated CD4 TCRs spanning spike, with dominance at 160-218 and 743-854. Nearly half of spike-specific TCRs reportedly target variant regions that are unmutated in the B.1.351 and B.1.1.7 variants.

The TCR was taken from an adult who received the AZD1222 COVID-19 vaccine. The chain carries TRBV11-2 and TRBJ1-1, with 7 bases aligning to TRBD1. This material consisted of peripheral blood, taken 28 days after the second AZD1222 dose. CDR3 sequence: CASPQSGQSGGAFF. The CDR3 DNA follows: TGTGCCAGCCCCCAGTCGGGACAGAGTGGTGGAGCTTTCTTT.